This T cell receptor beta chain came from a study of blood T cells in healthy people across ages (dated by TCRdb to between 2014 and 2017). Background for the entire study: In model experiments, template switching captured roughly one uniquely barcoded TCR beta cDNA molecule for every two T cells. The donors were divided into four age groups: young (average approximately 15 years), middle-aged (approximately 39), aged (62) and long-lived (around 87). The study measured age-related changes in TCR beta repertoire diversity using deep sequencing normalized with unique cDNA molecular identifiers. For two donors (one aged 18 to 30 and one aged 80 or older), the study analyzed two additional independent replicas of 1 million unique cDNA reads from the same blood draw.

A note on this clonotype: Its binding antigen is unknown. No qualities accompany the bases; no much larger clone lies one base away.

The donors were about 40 Caucasian individuals from Russia, aged roughly 6 to 100 years, who were systemically healthy. Each donor gave around 9.9 milliliters of peripheral blood, collected into EDTA-treated Vacutainer tubes. Ficoll-Paque density-gradient centrifugation was used to isolate PBMCs, with at least 6.5 million per sample. Total RNA was extracted from PBMCs with Trizol reagent, with at least 6 micrograms obtained per sample. For every donor, flow cytometry on a PBMC aliquot measured the percentage of naive CD45RAhigh/CD27high T cells. The CDR3 contains 21 residues, cysteine and phenylalanine counted. The sequence is cut down to CDR3 DNA, 63 bases in frame from base 1. The method behind the library was 5' RACE. The sample was run on an Illumina HiSeq 2500. A second PCR of about 7 to 12 cycles was performed with a sample-barcoded 5' primer and a J-beta primer mix. A unique molecular identifier was introduced onto each TCR beta cDNA molecule by a template-switch 5' adaptor carrying 12 random nucleotides. Each sample yielded at least 3 million CDR3-containing paired-end reads. First-strand cDNA was synthesized from all RNA with the Mint cDNA synthesis kit, primed by a TRBC-specific oligonucleotide. After uracil-DNA glycosylase treatment, a first 18-cycle PCR used universal primers M1SS and BC2_uni_R on all cDNA. The study's own analysis went as follows. For normalization, 1 million high-quality reads were randomly selected from each sample, with every read carrying a distinct molecular identifier. Reads with shared molecular identifiers were discarded instead of being binned into consensus sequences. MiTCR, run with a Q25 quality threshold and the strictest error-elimination algorithm, handled CDR3 identification, clonotype clustering and error correction. A nonparametric unseen species model with Euler transformation was used to estimate a lower bound on total TCR beta diversity. TCRdb cleaned the public reads at Q25 with fastp, built clones with MiXCR and kept in-frame beta chains. Each record represents a unique CDR3 protein, reported with the most common genes and DNA among its rows. TCRdb, not the authors, supplied the V and J calls. The sample has over 450,000 distinct CDR3 sequences on record, about 25% of them singletons. The ten most abundant clones make up approximately 10% of the sample.

Overall results and qualifications from the work: Conclusive comparison of naive and antigen-experienced compartments was prevented by the profiling of bulk unsorted PBMCs. Observed TCR beta diversity correlated strongly with the percentage of naive T cells measured by flow cytometry. Observed TCR beta diversity per million T cells fell roughly linearly with age, and a significant reduction was already apparent by age about 36. The long-lived group showed more naive CD4+ T cells, fewer expanded clones and increased TCR diversity than the aged group, suggesting age selection. Estimates of total diversity from one million sequenced T cells were regarded as lower bounds and underestimates. Because the CMV infection status of the donors was unknown, age-related changes in expanded clonotypes may potentially have been confounded.

The same data also contributed to another study, on T cells of mothers and their children. As the second study states: Donors were nine systemically healthy Caucasian individuals: three mothers and their six children. cDNA synthesis consumed the entire amount of extracted RNA, loaded at approximately 1.6 ug RNA in each 15 ul reaction. In the second PCR, the M1S primer introduced both the sample barcodes and 2-4 random nucleotides. Each mother yielded over 9.5 million TCR beta CDR3 reads and each child roughly 3 million reads. Thymic selection similarly shapes TCR recombination output in related and unrelated pairs, with minor effect from inherited differences. Normalized repertoire overlap in related mother-child pairs was always slightly higher than in unrelated mother-child pairs, but the difference was never significant. With a sensitivity of 90 to 100 clones per million clonotypes, no persistent microchimeric T cell clones were detected. In the study, deep NGS was used to compare the TCR beta repertoires of mothers and children, and features distinguishing related mother-child pairs from unrelated individuals were sought. Mothers averaged roughly 40 +/- 4 years of age and children averaged 11 +/- 4 years. After adapters were ligated using NEBNext reagents, the libraries underwent 100+100 nt paired-end sequencing on an Illumina HiSeq 2000. To prevent cross-contamination, the mother and child libraries were prepared a month apart and were sequenced in separate runs. For each donor, between roughly 500,000 and 2,300,000 distinct TCR beta clonotypes were identified. Naive TCR beta clonotypes were estimated from low-frequency clonotypes matched to each donor's FACS-determined naive share, without sorting.

The sequencing input was blood. This clonotype originated in a boy younger than 18 in good health. Recombination joined TRBV21-1 with TRBJ1-1; the table calls TRBD1, which could not be checked here. TRBV21-1 is classified as a pseudogene. The sequenced DNA is TGTGCCAGCAGCAAAGAAACAGGGGCCGCGAGGGGAATTTACCTGAACACTGAAGCTTTCTTT. It translates to CASSKETGAARGIYLNTEAFF.